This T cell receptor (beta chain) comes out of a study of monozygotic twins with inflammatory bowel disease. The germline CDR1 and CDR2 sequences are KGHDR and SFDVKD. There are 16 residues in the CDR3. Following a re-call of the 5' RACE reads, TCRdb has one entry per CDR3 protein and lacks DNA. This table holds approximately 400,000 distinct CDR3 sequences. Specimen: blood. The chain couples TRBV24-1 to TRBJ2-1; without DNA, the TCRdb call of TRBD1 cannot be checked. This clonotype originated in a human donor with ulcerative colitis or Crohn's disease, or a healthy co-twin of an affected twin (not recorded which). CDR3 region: CATSEPTGVRRNEQFF.